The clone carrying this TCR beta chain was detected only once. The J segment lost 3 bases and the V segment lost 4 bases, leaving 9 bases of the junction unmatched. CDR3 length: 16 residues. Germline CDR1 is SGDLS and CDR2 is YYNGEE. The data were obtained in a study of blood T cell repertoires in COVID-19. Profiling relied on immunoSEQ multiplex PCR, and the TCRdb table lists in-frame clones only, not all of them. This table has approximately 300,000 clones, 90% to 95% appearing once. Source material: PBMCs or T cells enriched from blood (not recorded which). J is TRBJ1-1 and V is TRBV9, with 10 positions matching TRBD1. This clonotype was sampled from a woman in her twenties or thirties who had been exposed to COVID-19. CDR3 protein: CASSPRQGAPDTEAFF. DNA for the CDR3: TGTGCCAGCAGCCCCAGACAGGGGGCGCCGGACACTGAAGCTTTCTTT.